The 23 T cell receptor beta chains reported below all come from one sample, sequenced in a study of cytomegalovirus exposure and HLA in healthy donors (dated by TCRdb to 2016 to 2017). Libraries were built with the immunoSEQ multiplex PCR assay. A mixture of 60 forward primers for TCR Vbeta segments and 13 reverse primers for TCR Jbeta segments was used in the multiplex PCR. What TCRdb holds here is the immuneACCESS table cut down to in-frame rearrangements. Part of the clones is not present; checked against another copy, under half of the missing clones reflect an unresolved V gene, and the others are unexplained. This sample lists under 200,000 clones; around 80% were detected once. 0.65% to 0.85% of the sample lies in the top ten. Material for sequencing was PBMCs. The source of these receptors is a female donor in good health and CMV-seronegative.

The rearrangement uses TRBV18 and TRBJ2-7, with 12 bases that match TRBD1. Losses at the gene ends were 4 bases for V and 7 bases for J; bases not matched to a gene: 5. The CDR3 sequence is 14 residues long. Germline V lookup: CDR1 KGHSH, CDR2 LQKENI. Written as DNA, the CDR3 is TGTGCCAGCTCACAGGGACAGGGGGCTCGGGAGCAGTACTTC. Translated: CASSQGQGAREQYF.

This clone showed up just once. The chain employs TRBV7-3 and TRBJ1-5; D uncertain. Germline V gene lookup returns CDR1 SGHTA and CDR2 FQGTGA. V was clipped by 0 bases and J by 6 bases, with 6 bases between them. There are 13 residues in the CDR3. CDR3 in DNA: TGTGCCAGCAGCTTAACTGCGGGTCAGCCCCAGCATTTT. Residues: CASSLTAGQPQHF.

The CDR3 protein is CASSFSSGGNTIYF. Written as DNA, the CDR3 is TGCGCCAGCAGCTTTTCGAGTGGGGGGAACACCATATATTTT. V and J are TRBV4-1 and TRBJ1-3; D is possibly TRBD1 (5 bases). Trimming cost V 5 bases and J 7 bases, with 15 bases left between them. The germline V gene has CDR1 MGHRA and CDR2 YSYEKL. The length of the CDR3 is 14 residues.

The chain has TRBV5-1 and TRBJ1-6, with D unclear. CDR3 size: 15 residues. Germline loops: CDR1 SGHRS, CDR2 YFSETQ. V was shortened by 1 base and J by 4 bases, with 9 bases between the two germline ends. The CDR3 here is CASSLQRDYNSPLHF. The DNA for the CDR3 is TGCGCCAGCAGCTTGCAGCGGGATTATAATTCACCCCTCCACTTT.

Note on this clone: The junction does not match germline at one end; this may be a read error. The rearrangement links TRBV30 to TRBJ2-4; 9 bases align to TRBD1. The CDR3 runs 16 residues. Germline CDR1 and CDR2: GTSNPN and SVGIG (reference sequence). Here the CDR3 DNA reads TGTGCCTGGAGTCCCCAAGGGACAGGGATCAAAAACAGTCAGTACTTC. Translating it yields CAWSPQGTGIKNSQYF. Using reference TRBV30 and TRBJ2-4 for the parts outside the CDR3, the full variable domain is SQTIHQWPATLVQPVGSPLSLECTVEGTSNPNLYWYRQAAGRGLQLLFYSVGIGQISSEVPQNLSASRPQDRQFILSSKKLLLSDSGFYLCAWSPQGTGIKNSQYFGAGTRLSVL.

V is TRBV7-9 and J is TRBJ1-6, with D perhaps matching TRBD1 (5 bases). From germline, CDR1 is SEHNR and CDR2 FQNEAQ (reference sequence). The germline V and J ends were trimmed by 5 bases and 7 bases, with 9 bases remaining between them. The CDR3 length is 13 residues. The CDR3 DNA sequence: TGTGCCAGCAGCCCTGGGGGGAATTCACCCCTCCACTTT. It yields the protein CASSPGGNSPLHF.

V and J are TRBV12-5 and TRBJ1-1, with 8 bases fitting TRBD1. CDR1 LGHNT and CDR2 FRNRAP come from the germline V gene. Losses at the gene ends were 2 bases for V and 11 bases for J; bases not matched to a gene: 4. The CDR3 loop spans 12 amino acids. DNA of the CDR3: TGTGCTAGTGGTTTGCCCGACAGGGGTGCTTTCTTT. This codes for CASGLPDRGAFF. Full variable domain (rest looked up from reference TRBV12-5 and TRBJ1-1): DARVTQTPRHKVTEMGQEVTMRCQPILGHNTVFWYRQTMMQGLELLAYFRNRAPLDDSGMPKDRFSAEMPDATLATLKIQPSEPRDSAVYFCASGLPDRGAFFGQGTRLTVV.

The rearrangement links TRBV7-9 to TRBJ1-1; tentative D call: TRBD1 (5 bases). Trimming cost V 1 base and J 6 bases, with 12 bases left between them. The CDR3 runs 14 residues. Germline loops: CDR1 SEHNR, CDR2 FQNEAQ (reference sequence). CDR3 in amino acids: CASSLVGHLPEAFF. DNA of the CDR3: TGTGCCAGCAGCTTAGTCGGACACCTCCCTGAAGCTTTCTTT.

The chain is built from TRBV7-2 and TRBJ2-5; the match to TRBD1 covers 8 bases. Unmatched junction bases numbered 7, after V lost 3 bases and J lost 13 bases. CDR1 and CDR2 (germline): SGHTA, FQGNSA. The CDR3 extends over 12 amino acids. The chain's CDR3 is CASSFRQGPPYF. CDR3 DNA: TGTGCCAGCAGCTTCAGACAGGGGCCGCCGTACTTC.

The chain has TRBV15 and TRBJ1-4; 7 bases fit TRBD1. The CDR3 loop spans 17 amino acids. CDR1 LNHNV and CDR2 YYDKDF come from the germline V gene (reference sequence). V dropped 5 bases and J dropped 0; count of bases not matched to a gene: 9. This chain's CDR3 is CATSGTARGATNEKLFF. In DNA form, the CDR3 reads TGTGCCACCAGCGGGACAGCGAGGGGAGCAACTAATGAAAAACTGTTTTTT.

V and J are TRBV20-1 and TRBJ2-3; no firm D call. This CDR3 comprises 10 residues. Trimming left V 1 base short and J 7 bases short, with 3 bases between. Germline CDR1 is DFQATT and CDR2 is SNEGSKA (reference sequence). CDR3 sequence reads: CSARVYTQYF. For the CDR3, the DNA is TGCAGTGCTAGAGTCTATACGCAGTATTTT.

The chain uses TRBV5-1 and TRBJ2-5; D is perhaps TRBD1 (6 bases). In germline, CDR1 is SGHRS, CDR2 YFSETQ. This CDR3 is built from 17 residues. V lost 6 bases, J lost 2 bases, and 23 bases lay in between. The DNA of the CDR3 is TGCGCCAGCACTCTCCAGGGGTGGAGCGACTCTCAAGAGACCCAGTACTTC. Protein: CASTLQGWSDSQETQYF.

The rearrangement uses TRBV13 and TRBJ2-1; D might be TRBD1 (5 bases). Germline V gene sequence: CDR1 PRHDT, CDR2 FYEKMQ (reference sequence). V was shortened by 1 base and J by 6 bases, with 13 bases between the two germline ends. CDR3 size: 15 residues. The CDR3 DNA reads TGTGCCAGCAGCTTAGATCCTTCCAGGGTCAATGAGCAGTTCTTC. This translates into CASSLDPSRVNEQFF. The entire variable domain, with the rest obtained from reference TRBV13 and TRBJ2-1, is as follows: AAGVIQSPRHLIKEKRETATLKCYPIPRHDTVYWYQQGPGQDPQFLISFYEKMQSDKGSIPDRFSAQQFSDYHSELNMSSLELGDSALYFCASSLDPSRVNEQFFGPGTRLTVL.

V usage is TRBV7-2 and J usage is TRBJ1-1, with D possibly TRBD1 on 5 matching bases. This CDR3 is built from 12 residues. CDR1 and CDR2 (germline): SGHTA, FQGNSA. With 5 bases removed from V and 7 bases from J, the gap between germline ends came to 11 bases. The CDR3 DNA follows: TGTGCCAGCAGCCCTGGAAGGGGTGAAGCTTTCTTT. Its protein product is CASSPGRGEAFF. Variable domain in full (rest from reference TRBV7-2 and TRBJ1-1): GAGVSQSPSNKVTEKGKDVELRCDPISGHTALYWYRQSLGQGLEFLIYFQGNSAPDKSGLPSDRFSAERTGGSVSTLTIQRTQQEDSAVYLCASSPGRGEAFFGQGTRLTVV.

This clone was seen a few times. This chain links TRBV4-3 with TRBJ1-2; no firm D call. The CDR3 consists of 14 residues. V was pared by 10 bases and J by 6 bases, with 21 bases between. Germline assignment: CDR1 LGHNA and CDR2 YSLEER. DNA for the CDR3: TGCGCCAAATTGGACCCGACTAAATTTAATGGCTACACCTTC. Translating gives CAKLDPTKFNGYTF.

This clone has just one count. At one end the junction does not follow the germline gene, possibly because of a read error. The gene calls are TRBV7-9 and TRBJ1-2; TRBD1 agrees at 7 bases. CDR1 is SEHNR and CDR2 is FQNEAQ in the germline V gene (reference sequence). This CDR3 is built from 16 residues. The CDR3 loop is CSSSRRDRFFNYGYTF. The CDR3 DNA sequence: TGTTCCAGCAGCCGCCGGGACAGATTTTTTAACTATGGCTACACCTTC.

In its sample, this clone was seen once. The chain has TRBV7-9 and TRBJ1-1; 7 positions match TRBD1. The CDR3 runs 14 residues. From germline, CDR1 is SEHNR and CDR2 FQNEAQ (reference sequence). With 6 bases clipped from V and 4 bases from J, the junction kept 8 bases outside the gene matches. CDR3 bases: TGTGCCAGCAGTCCCCACGACAGGGCCACTGAAGCTTTCTTT. This translates into CASSPHDRATEAFF.

The chain uses TRBV28 and TRBJ1-3, with 7 bases that match TRBD1. V trimming: 5 bases; J trimming: 0 bases; junction bases outside the gene matches: 7. CDR1 is MDHEN, CDR2 SYDVKM, per germline. This CDR3 has 16 amino acids. CDR3: CASSVRQGPSGNTIYF. The CDR3 DNA reads as TGTGCCAGCAGTGTTAGACAGGGACCCTCTGGAAACACCATATATTTT.

The rearrangement uses TRBV9 and TRBJ2-3; 9 nucleotides match TRBD1. CDR1 is SGDLS and CDR2 is YYNGEE in the germline V gene. The CDR3 length is 15 residues. J gave up 2 bases and V 4 bases, and 5 bases lay outside the gene matches. The CDR3: CASSFGTGTTDTQYF. CDR3 sequence (DNA): TGTGCCAGCAGCTTTGGGACAGGGACCACAGATACGCAGTATTTT. The full variable domain, rest sourced from reference TRBV9 and TRBJ2-3, is DSGVTQTPKHLITATGQRVTLRCSPRSGDLSVYWYQQSLDQGLQFLIQYYNGEERAKGNILERFSAQQFPDLHSELNLSSLELGDSALYFCASSFGTGTTDTQYFGPGTRLTVL.

For the CDR3, the DNA is TGTGCCAGCGGGTGGACAGATGGGGCCGGGGAGCTGTTTTTT. Amino acids: CASGWTDGAGELFF. J is TRBJ2-2 and V is TRBV28; possible D gene TRBD1, 6 bases. V was clipped by 8 bases and J by 6 bases, with 16 bases between them. Germline values: CDR1 MDHEN, CDR2 SYDVKM. This CDR3 contains 14 residues.

CDR3 amino acids: CASSSSGGAFF. The CDR3 DNA follows: TGTGCCAGCAGTTCTTCCGGGGGAGCTTTCTTT. The genes are TRBV27 and TRBJ1-1; perhaps TRBD1 as D (5 bases). V was clipped by 4 bases and J by 10 bases, with 10 bases between them. The germline CDR1 and CDR2 sequences are MNHEY and SMNVEV (reference sequence). The CDR3 is made up of 11 amino acids.

The chain employs TRBV14 and TRBJ2-1, with D unclear. This CDR3 comprises 11 residues. The germline V gene has CDR1 SGHDN and CDR2 FVKESK. Trimming left V 4 bases short and J 9 bases short, with 7 bases between. CDR3 nucleotide sequence: TGTGCCAGCAGCCGCACTACTGAGCAGTTCTTC. Its protein is CASSRTTEQFF.

The CDR3 loop is CAWSVMAEQYF. CDR3 sequence (DNA): TGTGCCTGGAGTGTAATGGCCGAGCAGTACTTC. The chain is built from TRBV30 and TRBJ2-7; D unresolved. This CDR3 has 11 residues. V was clipped by 0 bases and J by 6 bases, with 6 bases between them. The germline V gene encodes CDR1 GTSNPN and CDR2 SVGIG (reference sequence).